This entry concerns a single TCR beta chain. The antigen remains unidentified. This sample was taken from a study of graft-versus-host responses after intestinal transplantation. Looking at the study overall: Transplantation in recipients was multivisceral, liver-intestinal, or isolated intestinal.

The CDR3 sequence is 16 residues long. Germline CDR1 and CDR2: LGHNA and YSLEER. V was cut by 3 bases and J by 2 bases, with 16 bases left in between. Sequenced by immunoSEQ multiplex PCR; TCRdb stores in-frame clones only, minus some. This table holds approximately 63,000 clones, almost 95% found once. This receptor was obtained from a human donor who was the organ donor for an intestinal transplant. The chain joins TRBV4-3 to TRBJ1-1; no reliable D call. The specimen was unstimulated CD4+ T cells sorted from spleen or lymph node cells, collected before transplant. CDR3 coding DNA: TGCGCCAGCAGCCAGGGTGGTGGACGGATAAACACTGAAGCTTTCTTT. As protein: CASSQGGGRINTEAFF.